The rows below give T cell receptor beta chains drawn from one sample of a study of memory CD4+ T cells and cytomegalovirus serostatus. The repertoire was sequenced with immunoSEQ multiplex PCR; TCRdb's copy has only in-frame clones and lacks some. Of tens of thousands of clones listed, 60% to 80% were seen once; the top ten hold over 0.65%. The sample was memory CD4+ T cells from blood. The receptors were gathered from an adult in good health and CMV-seronegative. Each CDR3 is given with its conserved first and last residue. D genes are given only for firm matches. Part of the rows lack a size; the others show once, few, many or a class for expanded clones.

j_call	clone_size	d_call	v_call	cdr3_nt	cdr3_aa
TRBJ2-2	.	TRBD2	TRBV9	TGTGCCAGCAGCGTAGGGGGTAGCGGGGGGAAGGACGGGGAGCTGTTTTTT	CASSVGGSGGKDGELFF
TRBJ1-1	.	.	TRBV6-5	TGTGCCAGCAGTTACCTGCGGTTTGAAGCTTTCTTT	CASSYLRFEAFF
TRBJ2-7	few	TRBD1	TRBV29-1	TGCAGCGTTGAAGTAGACAGGGTCGGGTACTTC	CSVEVDRVGYF
TRBJ1-5	.	TRBD1	TRBV19	TGTGCCAGTTCGGGACAGCCAACTCAGCCCCAGCATTTT	CASSGQPTQPQHF
TRBJ2-7	.	TRBD1	TRBV6-1	TGTGCCAGCAGTGCTTCGGGACAGGCGCCCGGGGGCTCCTACGAGCAGTACTTC	CASSASGQAPGGSYEQYF
TRBJ1-2	.	.	TRBV4-1	TGCGCCAGCACCAAAGAGGGGGGTGGAAACTATGGCTACACCTTC	CASTKEGGGNYGYTF
TRBJ1-1	.	.	TRBV5-1	TGCGCCAGCAGCTTGGTAGGGGGGGTAGGAACTGAAGCTTTCTTT	CASSLVGGVGTEAFF
TRBJ2-6	.	.	TRBV7-2	TGTGCCAGCAGCTTACGTCCCTCTAGCTCTGGGGCCAACGTCCTGACTTTC	CASSLRPSSSGANVLTF
TRBJ2-7	.	TRBD1	TRBV28	TGTGCCAGCAGACTCCCGGACAGGGCCTACGAGCAGTACTTC	CASRLPDRAYEQYF
TRBJ2-7	.	TRBD2	TRBV29-1	TGCAGCGTTGGGGTAGCGGGGGGCCTCACCTACGAGCAGTACTTC	CSVGVAGGLTYEQYF
TRBJ1-2	.	.	TRBV19	TGTGCCAGTTTGCTCTCAGGGTGGAACCTTCGGGGCTACACCTTC	CASLLSGWNLRGYTF
TRBJ1-4	.	.	TRBV15	TGTGCCACCAGCAGAGCAAGGGGTTCCGAGGAAAAACTGTTTTTT	CATSRARGSEEKLFF
TRBJ2-1	.	.	TRBV7-2	TGTGCCAGCAGCTTAGACATCGGGCAGTTCTTC	CASSLDIGQFF
TRBJ1-1	.	TRBD1	TRBV5-4	TGTGCCAGCAGCTTGAGGACAGGGGTGAACACTGAAGCTTTCTTT	CASSLRTGVNTEAFF
TRBJ2-1	.	TRBD1	TRBV30	TGTGCCTGGAGTATGACAGGGCAAGGCAATGAGCAGTTCTTC	CAWSMTGQGNEQFF
TRBJ1-1	.	.	TRBV6-5	TGTGCCAGCAGTTACGGCGGCAGCAAGAACACTGAAGCTTTCTTT	CASSYGGSKNTEAFF
TRBJ1-6	.	.	TRBV7-2	TGTGCCAGCGATGATCAGGGAAGGGGTGATTCACCCCTCCACTTT	CASDDQGRGDSPLHF